The rows below give T cell receptor beta chains drawn from one sample of a study of cytomegalovirus exposure and HLA in healthy donors. The method was immunoSEQ multiplex PCR; TCRdb's version includes in-frame clones alone and lacks a portion of them. This sample yields 140,000 to 150,000 clones, of which around 84% are seen a single time; 3% belongs to the top ten. Sequenced input: PBMCs. These TCRs come from a man aged 40-55 years in good health and CMV-seropositive. CDR3s include the opening cysteine and the closing phenylalanine or tryptophan. The order of the fields is V gene, D gene, J gene, clone size, CDR3 length, CDR3 protein, CDR3 DNA. A D gene is named only where the DNA matches it firmly. Expanded clones are given a class, and other clones once, few, many or no size at all.

v_gene: TRBV5-1
d_gene: NA
j_gene: TRBJ2-7
abundance: NA
len: 14
CDR3aa: CASSMGSYGYGQYF
CDR3nt: TGCGCCAGCAGTATGGGGAGTTATGGCTACGGGCAGTACTTC

v_gene: TRBV13
d_gene: NA
j_gene: TRBJ2-1
abundance: NA
len: 12
CDR3aa: CASSLARDEQFF
CDR3nt: TGTGCCAGCAGCTTAGCCCGCGATGAGCAGTTCTTC

v_gene: TRBV27
d_gene: TRBD1
j_gene: TRBJ1-5
abundance: NA
len: 13
CDR3aa: CASREGADQPQHF
CDR3nt: TGTGCCAGCAGGGAGGGGGCGGATCAGCCCCAGCATTTT

v_gene: TRBV5-4
d_gene: TRBD1
j_gene: TRBJ2-3
abundance: few
len: 15
CDR3aa: CASSTDRDHTDTQYF
CDR3nt: TGTGCCAGCAGCACCGACAGGGACCACACAGATACGCAGTATTTT

v_gene: TRBV11-3
d_gene: NA
j_gene: TRBJ2-3
abundance: NA
len: 12
CDR3aa: CASSLGEDTQYF
CDR3nt: TGTGCCAGCAGCTTAGGGGAGGATACGCAGTATTTT

v_gene: TRBV5-4
d_gene: TRBD2
j_gene: TRBJ2-3
abundance: NA
len: 18
CDR3aa: CASSSGTSGRPSTDTQYF
CDR3nt: TGTGCCAGCAGCTCCGGGACTAGCGGGAGGCCAAGCACAGATACGCAGTATTTT

v_gene: TRBV27
d_gene: NA
j_gene: TRBJ2-1
abundance: NA
len: 12
CDR3aa: CASSYSGQREFF
CDR3nt: TGTGCCAGCAGTTACTCGGGCCAGAGGGAGTTCTTC

v_gene: TRBV25-1
d_gene: NA
j_gene: TRBJ2-1
abundance: NA
len: 13
CDR3aa: CASTGFSYNEQFF
CDR3nt: TGTGCCAGCACAGGGTTCTCGTACAATGAGCAGTTCTTC

v_gene: TRBV6-5
d_gene: TRBD1
j_gene: TRBJ1-5
abundance: NA
len: 15
CDR3aa: CASSRQGGINQPQHF
CDR3nt: TGTGCCAGCAGCAGACAGGGAGGAATCAATCAGCCCCAGCATTTT

v_gene: TRBV5-4
d_gene: NA
j_gene: TRBJ2-6
abundance: NA
len: 16
CDR3aa: CASSRSQGSGANVLTF
CDR3nt: TGTGCCAGCAGCAGATCTCAGGGATCTGGGGCCAACGTCCTGACTTTC

v_gene: TRBV28
d_gene: TRBD1
j_gene: TRBJ1-5
abundance: NA
len: 14
CDR3aa: CASSFGGGEQPQHF
CDR3nt: TGTGCCAGCAGTTTCGGAGGGGGCGAACAGCCCCAGCATTTT

v_gene: TRBV11-1
d_gene: NA
j_gene: TRBJ2-5
abundance: once
len: 15
CDR3aa: CASNPVVGTQQTQYF
CDR3nt: TGTGCCAGCAATCCGGTAGTCGGGACTCAACAGACCCAGTACTTC

v_gene: TRBV5-1
d_gene: TRBD2
j_gene: TRBJ2-3
abundance: NA
len: 15
CDR3aa: CASSLVVSGSNTQYF
CDR3nt: TGCGCCAGCAGCTTGGTAGTTAGCGGGAGTAATACGCAGTATTTT

v_gene: TRBV6-4
d_gene: TRBD1
j_gene: TRBJ1-1
abundance: once
len: 14
CDR3aa: CASSVDRLNTEAFF
CDR3nt: TGTGCCAGCAGTGTGGACAGGTTGAACACTGAAGCTTTCTTT

v_gene: TRBV14
d_gene: TRBD2
j_gene: TRBJ2-1
abundance: NA
len: 13
CDR3aa: CASSQGPLAEQFF
CDR3nt: TGTGCCAGCAGCCAAGGACCACTAGCGGAGCAGTTCTTC

v_gene: TRBV11-2
d_gene: NA
j_gene: TRBJ1-6
abundance: NA
len: 13
CDR3aa: CASSLGLAAPLHF
CDR3nt: TGTGCCAGCAGCCTAGGGTTAGCAGCACCCCTCCACTTT

v_gene: TRBV7-9
d_gene: TRBD2
j_gene: TRBJ2-1
abundance: NA
len: 17
CDR3aa: CASSLDLGGTRYNEQFF
CDR3nt: TGTGCCAGCAGCTTAGATCTCGGGGGGACCCGATACAATGAGCAGTTCTTC

v_gene: TRBV29-1
d_gene: NA
j_gene: TRBJ2-1
abundance: NA
len: 12
CDR3aa: CSVEERDNEQFF
CDR3nt: TGCAGCGTTGAAGAGCGGGACAATGAGCAGTTCTTC

v_gene: TRBV27
d_gene: NA
j_gene: TRBJ1-1
abundance: NA
len: 15
CDR3aa: CASSPGGDGDTEAFF
CDR3nt: TGTGCCAGCAGCCCTGGGGGCGACGGGGACACTGAAGCTTTCTTT

v_gene: TRBV27
d_gene: TRBD1
j_gene: TRBJ2-4
abundance: NA
len: 17
CDR3aa: CASSTIASRDRGNIQYF
CDR3nt: TGTGCCAGCAGTACCATAGCGTCCCGGGACAGGGGAAACATTCAGTACTTC

v_gene: TRBV7-3
d_gene: NA
j_gene: TRBJ2-1
abundance: NA
len: 14
CDR3aa: CASSLTVREEEQFF
CDR3nt: TGTGCCAGCAGCTTAACGGTTAGAGAGGAGGAGCAGTTCTTC

v_gene: TRBV27
d_gene: TRBD1
j_gene: TRBJ1-2
abundance: NA
len: 14
CDR3aa: CASSLANRGYGYTF
CDR3nt: TGTGCCAGCAGTTTGGCGAACAGGGGCTATGGCTACACCTTC